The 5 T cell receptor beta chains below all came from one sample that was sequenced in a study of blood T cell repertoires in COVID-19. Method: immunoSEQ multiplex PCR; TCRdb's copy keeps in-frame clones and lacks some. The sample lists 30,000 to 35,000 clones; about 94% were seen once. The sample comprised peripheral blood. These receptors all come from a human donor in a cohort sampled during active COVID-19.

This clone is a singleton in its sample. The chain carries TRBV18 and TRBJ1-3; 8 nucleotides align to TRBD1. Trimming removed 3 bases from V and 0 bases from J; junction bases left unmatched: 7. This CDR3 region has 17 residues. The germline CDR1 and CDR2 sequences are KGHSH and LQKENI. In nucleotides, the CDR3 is TGTGCCAGCTCACCCCCCCGGACAGGGAGCTCTGGAAACACCATATATTTT. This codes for CASSPPRTGSSGNTIYF.

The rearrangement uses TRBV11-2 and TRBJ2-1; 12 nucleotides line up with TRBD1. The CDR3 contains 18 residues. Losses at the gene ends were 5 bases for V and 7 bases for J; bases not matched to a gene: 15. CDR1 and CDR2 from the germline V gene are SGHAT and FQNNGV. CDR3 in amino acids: CASSRGATRDRGRNEQFF. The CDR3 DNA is TGTGCCAGCAGCCGAGGGGCCACCCGGGACAGGGGGCGTAATGAGCAGTTCTTC.

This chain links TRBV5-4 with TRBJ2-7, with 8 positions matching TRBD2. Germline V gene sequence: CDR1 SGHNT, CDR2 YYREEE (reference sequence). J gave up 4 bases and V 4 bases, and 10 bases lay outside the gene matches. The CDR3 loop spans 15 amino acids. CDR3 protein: CASSHPLGGAYEQYF. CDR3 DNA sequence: TGTGCCAGCAGCCACCCCCTCGGGGGGGCTTACGAGCAGTACTTC.

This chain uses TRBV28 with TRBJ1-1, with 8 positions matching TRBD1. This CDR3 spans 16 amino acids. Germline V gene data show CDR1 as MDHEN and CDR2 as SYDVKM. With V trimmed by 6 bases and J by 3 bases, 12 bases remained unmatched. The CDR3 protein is CASSPFRGRSDTEAFF. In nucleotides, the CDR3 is TGTGCCAGCAGCCCCTTCAGGGGGCGCTCGGACACTGAAGCTTTCTTT.

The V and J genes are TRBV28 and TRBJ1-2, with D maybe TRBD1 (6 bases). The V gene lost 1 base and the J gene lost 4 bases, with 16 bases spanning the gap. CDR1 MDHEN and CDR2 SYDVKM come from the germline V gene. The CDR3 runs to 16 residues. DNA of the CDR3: TGTGCCAGCAGTTTATTGGTTCCACAGGGTAGCTATGGCTACACCTTC. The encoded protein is CASSLLVPQGSYGYTF.